These 10 T cell receptor beta chains were all obtained from the same sample, sequenced in a study of CD8 T cells in Susac syndrome. Reverse transcription used about 0.45 to 1 ug RNA and random hexamers. TCRdb used MiXCR to reprocess the immunoSEQ multiplex PCR reads, holding one entry per CDR3 protein. Among a few hundred thousand distinct CDR3 sequences listed, just over 90% were seen once. The sequenced sample was CD4+ T cells from PBMCs. These receptors all come from a human donor with multiple sclerosis.

The V gene is TRBV6-1, the J gene TRBJ1-1; D is unclear. Germline lookup yields CDR1 MNHNS and CDR2 SASEGT. With 6 bases removed from V and 2 bases from J, the gap between germline ends came to 10 bases. The CDR3 sequence is 13 residues long. The DNA of the CDR3 is TGTGCCAGCAGATTGATCGTTAACACTGAAGCTTTCTTT. Translated, it gives CASRLIVNTEAFF.

The CDR3 DNA reads TGCGCCAGCAGCTTGGACGGGGCCGGGGAAAATGAAAAACTGTTTTTT. It yields the protein CASSLDGAGENEKLFF. The chain has TRBV5-1 and TRBJ1-4; possibly TRBD1 for D (5 bases). The CDR3 sequence is 16 residues long. The germline V gene has CDR1 SGHRS and CDR2 YFSETQ. Trimming shortened V by 0 bases and J by 5 bases, and 14 bases separated the two germline ends.

The chain couples TRBV28 to TRBJ1-2; 7 positions agree with TRBD1. The CDR3 is made up of 15 amino acids. The V segment lost 6 bases and the J segment 0 bases; nucleotides outside the gene matches: 7. CDR1 is MDHEN, CDR2 SYDVKM, per germline. The CDR3 is CASRTGYRANYGYTF. The CDR3 DNA follows: TGTGCCAGCAGGACAGGGTATAGAGCTAACTATGGCTACACCTTC.

The chain employs TRBV11-3 and TRBJ1-4, with D unresolved. Germline CDR1 is SGHNT and CDR2 is YENEEA. The CDR3 has 14 amino acids. The germline V and J ends were trimmed by 3 bases and 5 bases, with 10 bases remaining between them. The CDR3 nucleotides read TGTGCCAGCAGCTTCGGGCCAGAGAATGAAAAACTGTTTTTT. It yields the protein CASSFGPENEKLFF.

V usage is TRBV18 and J usage is TRBJ1-1, with D perhaps matching TRBD1 (5 bases). V lost 0 bases and J lost 4, with 12 bases in between. The V gene's germline CDR1 is KGHSH and CDR2 LQKENI. CDR3 length: 15 amino acids. The CDR3 DNA follows: TGTGCCAGCTCACCACCGGTCGCAGGGCCCACTGAAGCTTTCTTT. Encoded protein: CASSPPVAGPTEAFF.

This rearrangement joins TRBV4-3 to TRBJ1-1, with 7 bases that match TRBD1. The germline CDR1 and CDR2 sequences are LGHNA and YSLEER. The CDR3 sequence is 15 residues long. V trimming: 4 bases; J trimming: 3 bases; junction bases outside the gene matches: 8. In DNA form, the CDR3 reads TGCGCCAGCAGCCTAATCTCAGGGGGGCACACTGAAGCTTTCTTT. Translating gives CASSLISGGHTEAFF.

J is TRBJ2-1 and V is TRBV19; tentatively, D is TRBD1 (5 bases). The V end lost 6 bases, the J end lost 6 bases, and 15 bases lay between the germline ends. The CDR3 is 14 amino acids. Per germline, CDR1 LNHDA and CDR2 SQIVND (reference sequence). The CDR3 sequence: CASSSTNQGNEQFF. The CDR3 DNA follows: TGTGCCAGTAGCTCGACGAACCAGGGCAATGAGCAGTTCTTC.

The rearrangement joins TRBV12-3 or TRBV12-4 to TRBJ2-7, with 7 nucleotides matching TRBD2. The J segment lost 1 base and the V segment lost 3 bases, leaving 6 bases of the junction unmatched. The CDR3 extends over 15 amino acids. In DNA form, the CDR3 reads TGTGCCAGCAGTTTCGGGAGGAGGGCTTCCTACGAGCAGTACTTC. This codes for CASSFGRRASYEQYF.

The chain recombines TRBV20-1 with TRBJ2-2, with TRBD2 matching over 12 bases. V lost 2 bases, J lost 5 bases, and 9 bases stayed unmatched. From germline, CDR1 is DFQATT and CDR2 SNEGSKA (reference sequence). This CDR3 has 17 amino acids. The CDR3 nucleotides read TGCAGTGCTAGAACTACGACTAGCGGGAGAGGGACCGGGGAGCTGTTTTTT. This gives the protein CSARTTTSGRGTGELFF.

The rearrangement links TRBV15 to TRBJ2-1, with D perhaps TRBD2 (6 bases). Germline V gene sequence: CDR1 LNHNV, CDR2 YYDKDF (reference sequence). This CDR3 is built from 14 residues. V lost 0 bases and J 8 bases, leaving 11 bases between the germline ends. CDR3 sequence (DNA): TGTGCCACCAGCAGAGATTTGGGGGGATATGAGCAGTTCTTC. Translation: CATSRDLGGYEQFF.